The subject of this entry is one T cell receptor beta chain. The antigen is undetermined. Deletions cut 5 bases from V and 2 bases from J, with 21 bases between. Germline V gene lookup returns CDR1 LNHNV and CDR2 YYDKDF (reference sequence). This CDR3 has 17 amino acids. The sample comes from a study of vaccination and CD4 T cells after COVID-19. Treatment indicated: approximately 10-day PBMC culture with coronavirus spike peptide pools or control peptides (ViraFEST assay). ViraFEST stimulated the growth of antigen-specific T cells using peptide pools and subsequently profiled their TCRs by sequencing. The Oncomine TCR Beta short-read assay was what sequenced the DNA obtained from cultured CD4+ T cells. TCRdb re-called the PCR reads through MiXCR, storing one row per CDR3 protein. The table records around 20,000 distinct CDR3 sequences, around 46% of them present only once.

J is TRBJ2-5 and V is TRBV15; a weak D match, TRBD2 (7 bases). The sequenced sample was CD4+ T cells from blood, cultured in vitro, obtained before SARS-CoV-2 vaccination. The TCR comes from a human donor who had recovered from COVID-19. The CDR3 region has the DNA TGTGCCACCAGCTTATTTTTGGGGGGAGGGGGGCAAGAGACCCAGTACTTC. Translated: CATSLFLGGGGQETQYF.